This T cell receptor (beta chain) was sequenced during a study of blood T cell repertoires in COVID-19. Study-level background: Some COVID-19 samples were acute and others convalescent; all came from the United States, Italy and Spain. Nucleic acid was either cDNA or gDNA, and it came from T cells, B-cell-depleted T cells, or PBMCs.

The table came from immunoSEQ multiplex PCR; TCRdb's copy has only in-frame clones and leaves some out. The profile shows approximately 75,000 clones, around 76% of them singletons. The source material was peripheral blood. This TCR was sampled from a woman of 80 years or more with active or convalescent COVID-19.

The CDR3 is CAISQGAGGYTF. The CDR3 nucleotides read TGTGCCATCAGTCAGGGGGCTGGTGGCTACACCTTC. The genes are TRBV10-3 and TRBJ1-2; 8 bases fit TRBD1. Trimming took 5 bases from V and 7 from J; bases not matched to a gene: 3. The CDR3 is 12 amino acids. Germline CDR1 ENHRY, CDR2 SYGVKD.